This T cell receptor (beta chain) was recovered during a study of beta chain features in type 1 diabetes (dated by TCRdb to 2017 to 2018). With respect to the entire study: No differences in mean age, gender distribution, total cell number or subset yield were found between patients and healthy donors. A total of around 110,000,000 sorted cells were examined across all samples, and RNA yield correlated strongly with the number of cells per subset. In the study, recently diagnosed type 1 diabetes patients and matched healthy donors were compared on the TCRB repertoires of their sorted circulating CD4+ T cell subsets. Whereas all 30 or so donors provided naive and central memory subsets, regulatory and stem cell-like memory subsets were isolated from just 8 patients and about 8 healthy donors. The research as a whole found: A moderate but significant shortening of TCRB CDR3 length was observed in type 1 diabetes patients in all four CD4+ subsets. Patients with type 1 diabetes made fewer insertions and deleted more nucleotides at VDJ recombination sites, implying thymic rearrangement abnormalities. PCR might favor shorter templates, but patient and control samples were amplified and corrected together, so any skew would affect both groups equally. The naive, central memory and regulatory TCRB repertoires appeared to resemble one another more closely among patients than among healthy donors. Because cDNA was sequenced instead of genomic DNA, highly expressing activated cells could be over-represented, though the groups showed no difference in activation or CD3 levels. HLA sub-analyses involved small numbers of individuals, so any influence of HLA type on TCRB rearrangement remained unresolved.

With regard to this clone: It has no known antigen specificity. Within one base of it there is no much larger clone, and no base qualities were kept. Other DNA sequences in the sample encode the same CDR3.

The High Capacity cDNA Reverse Transcription Kit was used to reverse transcribe all of the isolated RNA, meaning that expressed TCRB transcripts were what got sequenced. Deep immunoSEQ sequencing was performed on naive, central memory and regulatory T cell samples, with an average of about 4 million total reads per sample. Sorted cells were lysed in RLT buffer, and RNA was extracted using DNase-treated RNeasy Micro or Mini kits according to cell number. Each cell subset was processed on its own to prevent cross-contamination, while patient and healthy donor samples were processed together. Using the immunoSEQ multiplex PCR, TCRB sequences were amplified from cDNA into 87-bp fragments spanning the CDR3 region. Amplicons were sequenced on the Illumina HiSeq platform. Per the source publication's procedure: Synthetic template baselines were used to correct PCR bias computationally, reads within Hamming distance 2 were collapsed together, and singletons that could not be merged were discarded. Reads were aligned against IMGT to assign V, D and J genes, CDR3 length and insertions or deletions at six rearrangement sites. Within each subset, clonotype counts were normalized to the number of sorted cells before true diversity and Gini coefficients were calculated with the tcR R package. Repertoire sharing was quantified using the overlap coefficient calculated on TCRB nucleotide sequences. Held by TCRdb, this immuneACCESS table contains in-frame sequences only and omits some clones. Under half of the omission traces to an unresolved V gene where checked; the cause of the rest is unknown. V and J calls and clone size are copied from that table; D and trimming were computed from the DNA. The sample contains a few hundred thousand clones, around 10% of them found a single time. Jointly, the top ten make up about 0.64% of the sample.

As encoded in the germline V gene, CDR1 is KGHSH while CDR2 is LQKENI. Counted from cysteine to phenylalanine, this CDR3 has 15 amino acids. Only the CDR3 region is kept as DNA, spanning 45 bases read in frame from base 1. The junction shows trimming of 2 bases on V and 2 bases on J, and the gene matches do not reach 4 bases of it. From each donor, a single peripheral blood sample of around 120 mL on average was drawn into heparinised tubes. Naive, central memory, regulatory and stem cell-like memory CD4+ T cells were sorted on a BD FACSAria II using a panel including CD45RO, CCR7, CD25, CD127, CD95 and CD27. A purity above 95% was achieved for all sorted populations. PBMCs were isolated immediately by Lymphoprep density gradient centrifugation and stained directly without culture. So that batch effects would be minimized, each experiment stained and sorted samples in pairs, pairing one healthy donor with one patient.

The V and J segments used are TRBV18 and TRBJ2-7; 9 nucleotides in the junction match TRBD1. The origin of this receptor is a man younger than 40 with type 1 diabetes. The sequencing input was central memory CD4+ T cells from blood. CDR3 loop: CASSPRGQGTYEQYF. The DNA sequence is as follows: TGTGCCAGCTCACCAAGGGGACAGGGAACCTACGAGCAGTACTTC.